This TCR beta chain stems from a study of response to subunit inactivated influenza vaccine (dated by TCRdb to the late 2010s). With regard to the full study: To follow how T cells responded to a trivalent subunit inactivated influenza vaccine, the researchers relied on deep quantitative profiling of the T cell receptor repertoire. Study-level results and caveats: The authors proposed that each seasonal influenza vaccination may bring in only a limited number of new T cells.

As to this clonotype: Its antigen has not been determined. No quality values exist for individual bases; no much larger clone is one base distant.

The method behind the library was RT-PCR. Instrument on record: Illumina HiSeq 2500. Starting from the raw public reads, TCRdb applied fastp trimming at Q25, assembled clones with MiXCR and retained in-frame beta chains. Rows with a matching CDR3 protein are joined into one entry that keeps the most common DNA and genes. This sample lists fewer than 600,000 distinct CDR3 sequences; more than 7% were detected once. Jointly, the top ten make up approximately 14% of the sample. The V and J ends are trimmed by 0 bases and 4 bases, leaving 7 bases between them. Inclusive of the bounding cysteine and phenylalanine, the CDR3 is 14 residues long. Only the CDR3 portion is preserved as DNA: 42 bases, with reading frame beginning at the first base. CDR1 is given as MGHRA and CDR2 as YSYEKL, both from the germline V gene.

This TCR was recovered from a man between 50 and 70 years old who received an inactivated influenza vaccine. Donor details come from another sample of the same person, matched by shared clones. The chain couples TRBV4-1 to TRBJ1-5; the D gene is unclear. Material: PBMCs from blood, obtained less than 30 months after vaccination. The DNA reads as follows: TGCGCCAGCAGCCAAGAGGAAGTGAATCAGCCCCAGCATTTT. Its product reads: CASSQEEVNQPQHF.